This T cell receptor beta chain was identified during a study of shared clonotypes between healthy human individuals. Germline lookup yields CDR1 SGHRS and CDR2 YFSETQ. V was shortened by 6 bases and J by 6 bases, with 22 bases between the two germline ends. There are 15 residues in the CDR3. Sequencing was performed with immunoSEQ multiplex PCR; in TCRdb, only in-frame clones are kept and a portion is missing. The sample carries 2,500,000 or so clones, 80% to 95% recorded once. The specimen sequenced was naive CD4+ T cells from PBMCs. Subset given: CD45RA+ positively selected. The sequence derives from a man aged 18 to 35 in good health. Some clones in this sample may be carry-over from other donors' samples. The chain joins TRBV5-1 to TRBJ2-7; weak D call: TRBD2 (5 bases). CDR3 nucleotide sequence: TGCGCCAGCACTCCTTTCGTAGGGTCGGGATCCGAGCAGTACTTC. Translation gives CASTPFVGSGSEQYF.